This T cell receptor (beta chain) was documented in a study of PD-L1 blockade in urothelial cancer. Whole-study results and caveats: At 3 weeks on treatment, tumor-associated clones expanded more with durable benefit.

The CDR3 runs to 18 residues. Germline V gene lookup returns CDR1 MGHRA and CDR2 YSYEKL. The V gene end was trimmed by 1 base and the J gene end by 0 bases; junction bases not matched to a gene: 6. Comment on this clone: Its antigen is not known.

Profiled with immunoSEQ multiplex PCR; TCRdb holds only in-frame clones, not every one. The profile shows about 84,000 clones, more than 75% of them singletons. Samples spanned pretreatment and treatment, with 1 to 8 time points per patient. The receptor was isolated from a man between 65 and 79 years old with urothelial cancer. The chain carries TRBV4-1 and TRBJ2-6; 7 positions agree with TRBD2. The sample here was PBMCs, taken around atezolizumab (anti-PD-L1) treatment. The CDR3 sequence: CASSQAPAGSSGANVLTF. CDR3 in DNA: TGCGCCAGCAGCCAAGCCCCAGCGGGGAGCTCTGGGGCCAACGTCCTGACTTTC.